The clone carrying this TCR beta chain is a singleton in its sample. Specified time point: blood 2 weeks post-SBRT. Indicated treatment: 15 Gy SBRT to primary tumor, nephrectomy 4 weeks later. Radiation-treated patients gave blood at baseline, week 2 and week 4. The V segment lost 2 bases and the J segment 6 bases; nucleotides outside the gene matches: 10. Germline CDR1 GTSNPN, CDR2 SVGIG (reference sequence). This CDR3 has 15 residues. The sample belongs to a study of radiation and T cells in renal cell carcinoma. Sequencing used immunoSEQ multiplex PCR; TCRdb keeps in-frame clones, though not all of them. The sample carries about 130,000 clones, 81% recorded once.

The starting material was blood, obtained from a patient whose treatment included radiotherapy and nephrectomy. This TCR was recovered from a man over 45 with renal cell carcinoma. The V and J genes are TRBV30 and TRBJ1-1; the match to TRBD1 covers 9 bases. In nucleotides, the CDR3 is TGTGCCTGGAGTCTAGGGGGGGACAGGGCCGCTGAAGCTTTCTTT. This translates into CAWSLGGDRAAEAFF.